Here is one TCR beta chain with its context. There are 16 residues in the CDR3. V lost 1 base and J lost 4; bases outside the gene matches: 3. Germline-derived CDR1 and CDR2 are SGHNT and YENEEA. The source of the sample is a study of control samples from healthy donors and cancer patients. Here immunoSEQ multiplex PCR was the method, and the copy in TCRdb shows in-frame clones only, minus some. Here the sample spans 150,000 or so clones, over 85% being singletons. The source is a man aged 18 to 30 in good health. The chain is built from TRBV11-3 and TRBJ2-1; 11 bases line up with TRBD2. Sample: blood. The CDR3 protein is CASSLGLAGGYNEQFF. As DNA, the CDR3 is TGTGCCAGCAGCTTAGGGCTAGCGGGAGGATACAATGAGCAGTTCTTC.